These 23 T cell receptor beta chains came from one sample sequenced in a study of T cells in Graves' hyperthyroidism and ophthalmopathy. Using RNA transcripts as the source, TCR beta CDR3 regions were amplified. Using the HTBI primer set, a first-round RT-PCR was run on the TCR CDR3. TCRdb processed the multiplex PCR reads anew with MiXCR; each CDR3 protein has one entry. The sample holds hundreds of thousands of distinct CDR3 sequences, 14% seen once. What was sequenced was blood. Receptor source: a woman in her forties with Graves' hyperthyroidism.

This clonotype appeared a few times. Since a much larger clone is just one base distant, this may be a read error. The rearrangement uses TRBV6-1 and TRBJ2-3; D is ambiguous. In germline, CDR1 is MNHNS, CDR2 SASEGT. This CDR3 comprises 12 residues. CDR3 DNA: TGTGCCAGCGGCCGGAACACAGATACGCGGTATTTT. Residues: CASGRNTDTRYF.

This clonotype has ten or more counts. The rearrangement links TRBV20-1 to TRBJ2-7; 10 bases match TRBD1. Germline CDR1 and CDR2: DFQATT and SNEGSKA (reference sequence). The CDR3 is 14 amino acids. V shed 6 bases and J 1 base; nucleotides not matched to a gene: 6. CDR3 sequence: CSASGDRGSYEQYF. Here the CDR3 DNA reads TGCAGTGCAAGCGGGGACAGGGGATCCTACGAGCAGTACTTC.

This clonotype was recorded many times. The chain employs TRBV7-9 and TRBJ2-7; unclear D gene. Germline loops: CDR1 SEHNR, CDR2 FQNEAQ (reference sequence). The CDR3 runs to 14 residues. Deletions cut 7 bases from V and 5 bases from J, with 18 bases between. The CDR3 spells CASTNGPPNHEQYF. In nucleotides, the CDR3 is TGTGCCAGCACCAACGGGCCGCCTAATCACGAGCAGTACTTC.

This clonotype has a handful of counts. The CDR3 spells CASSSNRGRGYTF. In nucleotides, the CDR3 is TGTGCCAGCAGTTCGAACAGGGGGCGGGGCTACACCTTC. V is TRBV28 and J is TRBJ1-2; TRBD1 agrees at 9 bases. The CDR3 contains 13 residues. The ends lost 4 bases at V and 8 bases at J; junction bases unmatched: 5. The germline gives CDR1 MDHEN, CDR2 SYDVKM.

This clonotype appeared many times. The V gene is TRBV20-1, the J gene TRBJ2-7; 11 bases align to TRBD2. With V trimmed by 2 bases and J by 2 bases, 8 bases remained unmatched. The germline V gene encodes CDR1 DFQATT and CDR2 SNEGSKA (reference sequence). The CDR3 sequence is 16 residues long. CDR3: CSARRDSSGRPYEQYF. The CDR3 region has the DNA TGCAGTGCTAGACGCGATTCTAGCGGGAGGCCCTACGAGCAGTACTTC.

This clonotype was counted many times. The CDR3 sequence is CATSRVRDSHQETQYF. Written as DNA, the CDR3 is TGTGCCACCAGCAGAGTCCGGGACAGTCACCAAGAGACCCAGTACTTC. The V call is TRBV15, the J call TRBJ2-5; 7 bases are a match to TRBD1. With 1 base clipped from V and 0 bases from J, the junction kept 5 bases outside the gene matches. The CDR3 spans 16 residues. The V gene's germline CDR1 is LNHNV and CDR2 YYDKDF (reference sequence). Full variable domain (remainder filled in from reference TRBV15 and TRBJ2-5): DAMVIQNPRYQVTQFGKPVTLSCSQTLNHNVMYWYQQKSSQAPKLLFHYYDKDFNNEADTPDNFQSRRPNTSFCFLDIRSPGLGDTAMYLCATSRVRDSHQETQYFGPGTRLLVL.

This clonotype appeared many times. This chain connects TRBV30 to TRBJ2-7, with 9 bases fitting TRBD1. This CDR3 is 12 amino acids long. J was trimmed by 3 bases and V by 5 bases; bases with no gene match: 2. Per the germline V gene, CDR1 is GTSNPN and CDR2 is SVGIG (reference sequence). CDR3 protein: CAWGGQGYEQYF. The CDR3 nucleotides read TGTGCCTGGGGGGGACAGGGCTACGAGCAGTACTTC. The full variable domain, with the rest looked up from reference TRBV30 and TRBJ2-7, is SQTIHQWPATLVQPVGSPLSLECTVEGTSNPNLYWYRQAAGRGLQLLFYSVGIGQISSEVPQNLSASRPQDRQFILSSKKLLLSDSGFYLCAWGGQGYEQYFGPGTRLTVT.

The chain joins TRBV7-9 to TRBJ2-7; possibly TRBD2 for D (7 bases). The CDR3 extends over 17 amino acids. V lost 5 bases to trimming and J lost 2 bases, with 22 bases between them. Germline-derived CDR1 and CDR2 are SEHNR and FQNEAQ (reference sequence). The CDR3 region is CASSHFFREDSAYEQYF. CDR3 DNA: TGTGCCAGCAGCCATTTCTTTCGGGAGGACAGTGCCTACGAGCAGTACTTC. Using reference TRBV7-9 and TRBJ2-7 for the parts outside the CDR3, the full variable domain is DTGVSQNPRHKITKRGQNVTFRCDPISEHNRLYWYRQTLGQGPEFLTYFQNEAQLEKSRLLSDRFSAERPKGSFSTLEIQRTEQGDSAMYLCASSHFFREDSAYEQYFGPGTRLTVT.

This clonotype was detected only a few times. This sequence joins TRBV5-1 and TRBJ2-7, with D hard to call. Germline assignment: CDR1 SGHRS and CDR2 YFSETQ. CDR3 length: 12 residues. V was shortened by 7 bases and J by 2 bases, with 10 bases between the two germline ends. In nucleotides, the CDR3 is TGCGCCAGCGGAAGTGGTACCTACGAGCAGTACTTC. This translates into CASGSGTYEQYF.

The chain is built from TRBV25-1 and TRBJ2-1; D unclear. The germline V and J ends were trimmed by 3 bases and 4 bases, with 13 bases remaining between them. CDR3 length equals 15 residues. Germline loops: CDR1 MGHDK, CDR2 SYGVNS. The CDR3 DNA reads TGTGCCAGCAGTGAGGCCGGCCCGTTATACAATGAGCAGTTCTTC. It codes for CASSEAGPLYNEQFF.

In its sample, this clonotype was seen a few times. The V and J genes are TRBV19 and TRBJ1-1; no clear D gene. The V and J ends lost 2 bases and 4 bases respectively, with 8 bases between them. Germline-derived CDR1 and CDR2 are LNHDA and SQIVND (reference sequence). CDR3 length: 13 residues. The CDR3, as DNA: TGTGCCAGTAGTATAAATCGGGGCACTGAAGCTTTCTTT. Translating gives CASSINRGTEAFF.

The V gene is TRBV12-3 or TRBV12-4, the J gene TRBJ1-6, with a tentative D call TRBD1 (5 bases). CDR3 length equals 14 residues. Trimming pared 5 bases from V and 9 bases from J, leaving 14 bases between. Written as DNA, the CDR3 is TGTGCCAGCAGTACGGGGGTGAGGGGTTCACCCCTCCACTTT. Translated, it gives CASSTGVRGSPLHF.

In its sample, this clonotype was seen a few times. The chain joins TRBV6-4 to TRBJ2-2; D may be TRBD2 (5 bases). The CDR3 length is 14 residues. CDR1 MRHNA and CDR2 SNTAGT come from the germline V gene. V was clipped by 5 bases and J by 6 bases, with 13 bases between them. CDR3: CASSLLTGSGELFF. Here the CDR3 DNA reads TGTGCCAGCAGTCTTCTAACGGGGTCCGGGGAGCTGTTTTTT.

This clonotype has a count of ten or more. This chain joins TRBV7-9 and TRBJ2-1; 11 bases match TRBD2. CDR1 SEHNR and CDR2 FQNEAQ come from the germline V gene (reference sequence). CDR3 length: 19 residues. V was pared by 2 bases and J by 2 bases, with 11 bases of the junction left unmatched. The CDR3 protein is CASSLPPSGLADTYNEQFF. In DNA, the CDR3 is TGTGCCAGCAGCTTACCCCCCTCGGGACTAGCGGACACCTACAATGAGCAGTTCTTC.

This clonotype has a count of ten or more. This chain uses TRBV2 with TRBJ2-7, with 7 bases fitting TRBD1. J lost 3 bases, V lost 5 bases, and 7 bases had no gene match. CDR1 SNHLY and CDR2 FYNNEI come from the germline V gene. The CDR3 is 14 residues long. The CDR3 DNA reads TGTGCCAGCAGTCGACAGGGACGATACTACGAGCAGTACTTC. Translated: CASSRQGRYYEQYF.

This clonotype was found many times. The CDR3 here is CASSSGDLGYTF. CDR3 nucleotides: TGTGCCAGCAGTTCAGGGGACTTGGGCTACACCTTC. The V and J genes are TRBV27 and TRBJ1-2; a possible D gene is TRBD1 (6 bases). The CDR3 loop spans 12 amino acids. The V gene lost 4 bases and the J gene lost 8 bases, with 11 bases spanning the gap. CDR1 and CDR2 from the germline V gene are MNHEY and SMNVEV (reference sequence).

This clonotype was seen at least ten times. The CDR3 spells CASSLPQGHEQYF. The DNA for the CDR3 is TGTGCCAGCAGTTTACCCCAGGGCCACGAGCAGTACTTC. This chain joins TRBV28 and TRBJ2-7; D might be TRBD1 (5 bases). V was trimmed by 2 bases and J by 5 bases, leaving 10 bases between them. The CDR3 is 13 residues long. CDR1 and CDR2 from the germline V gene are MDHEN and SYDVKM.

This clonotype was seen more than once but under ten times. The chain carries TRBV20-1 and TRBJ2-5; TRBD2 matches at 7 bases. The CDR3 has 14 residues. From germline, CDR1 is DFQATT and CDR2 SNEGSKA (reference sequence). V lost 3 bases and J lost 4; bases outside the gene matches: 8. In nucleotides, the CDR3 is TGCAGTGCTAGGAAGGGCGGGAGATTAGAGACCCAGTACTTC. It is translated as CSARKGGRLETQYF.

The rearrangement links TRBV5-1 to TRBJ2-3, with 7 bases aligning to TRBD2. V lost 4 bases and J lost 6; bases outside the gene matches: 5. The CDR3 runs to 13 residues. Germline V gene data show CDR1 as SGHRS and CDR2 as YFSETQ. As DNA, the CDR3 is TGCGCCAGCAGCCCTCGGGACTACGATACGCAGTATTTT. This gives the protein CASSPRDYDTQYF.

With regard to this clonotype: A clone one base away is much larger, so this may be a read error. The V gene is TRBV29-1, the J gene TRBJ1-1; D may be TRBD1 (5 bases). The CDR3 extends over 13 amino acids. Germline V gene sequence: CDR1 SQVTM, CDR2 ANQGSEA. The CDR3 region has the DNA TGCGGCGTGGAGACAGTTATGAACACTGAAGCTTTCTTT. It encodes CGVETVMNTEAFF.

This clonotype was seen many times. The chain joins TRBV15 to TRBJ2-1; 11 bases agree with TRBD2. The CDR3 has 15 residues. The V segment lost 1 base and the J segment 6 bases; nucleotides outside the gene matches: 2. In germline, CDR1 is LNHNV, CDR2 YYDKDF (reference sequence). CDR3 DNA: TGTGCCACCAGCAGAGGACTAGCGGGAATCAATGAGCAGTTCTTC. Protein sequence: CATSRGLAGINEQFF.

The chain is built from TRBV10-3 and TRBJ1-1; D not resolved. The V gene lost 2 bases and the J gene lost 2 bases, with 6 bases spanning the gap. This CDR3 has 13 amino acids. From germline, CDR1 is ENHRY and CDR2 SYGVKD. The CDR3 sequence is CAISEAGNTEAFF. The CDR3 DNA reads TGTGCCATCAGTGAGGCGGGCAACACTGAAGCTTTCTTT.

This sequence joins TRBV7-9 and TRBJ2-1; D tentatively reads TRBD1 or TRBD2 (5 bases each). There are 17 residues in the CDR3. Germline V gene lookup returns CDR1 SEHNR and CDR2 FQNEAQ (reference sequence). V lost 4 bases and J 6 bases, leaving 22 bases between the germline ends. CDR3 nucleotides: TGTGCCAGCAGCTCAAACGCAGGGACGTACAACTTCAATGAGCAGTTCTTC. Translated, it gives CASSSNAGTYNFNEQFF. The full variable domain, completed using reference TRBV7-9 and TRBJ2-1, is DTGVSQNPRHKITKRGQNVTFRCDPISEHNRLYWYRQTLGQGPEFLTYFQNEAQLEKSRLLSDRFSAERPKGSFSTLEIQRTEQGDSAMYLCASSSNAGTYNFNEQFFGPGTRLTVL.